This T cell receptor (beta chain) was captured by sequencing in a study of T cell responses to AZD1222 COVID-19 vaccine. Study conclusions and caveats: White British ancestry dominated among donors, who included more females, and clonal diversity was possibly underestimated. At study baseline, merely several AZD1222 recipients were seropositive. The span of vaccine-associated CD4 TCRs extended across spike, with dominance at 160-218 and 743-854.

Regarding this clone: Its antigen is as yet unknown.

Here immunoSEQ multiplex PCR was the method, and the copy in TCRdb shows in-frame clones only, minus some. The repertoire holds around 200,000 clones, with around 94% as singletons. Second-dose recipients at about 4 or about 12 weeks were treated as one pooled group. Trimming stripped 11 bases from V and 1 base from J, with 14 bases between. This CDR3 spans 13 amino acids. The germline V gene has CDR1 LNHDA and CDR2 SQIVND (reference sequence). V is TRBV19 and J is TRBJ2-5; D is possibly TRBD2 (6 bases). The sample here was peripheral blood, taken 28 days after the second AZD1222 dose. The TCR originated in an adult who received the AZD1222 COVID-19 vaccine. CDR3 sequence (DNA): TGTGCCTCTAGCGAACAGGTCCAAGAGACCCAGTACTTC. Protein sequence: CASSEQVQETQYF.